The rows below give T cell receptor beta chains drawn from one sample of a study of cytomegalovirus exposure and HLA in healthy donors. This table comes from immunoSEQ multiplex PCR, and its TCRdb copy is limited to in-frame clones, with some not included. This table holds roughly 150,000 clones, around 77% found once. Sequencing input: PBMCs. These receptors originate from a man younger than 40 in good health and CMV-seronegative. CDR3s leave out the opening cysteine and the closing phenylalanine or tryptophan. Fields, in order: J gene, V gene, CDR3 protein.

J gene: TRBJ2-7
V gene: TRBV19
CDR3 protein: ASSNFREGVYEQY

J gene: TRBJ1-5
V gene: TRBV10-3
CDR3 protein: AISRGGGEGNQPQH

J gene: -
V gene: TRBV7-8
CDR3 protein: ASSLALATRGHEQY

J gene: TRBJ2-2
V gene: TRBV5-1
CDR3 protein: ASSLAGRGTGELF

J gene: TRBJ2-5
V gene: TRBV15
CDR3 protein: ATSRTGGSETQY

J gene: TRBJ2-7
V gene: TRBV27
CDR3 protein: ASSLSSGLAVYEQY

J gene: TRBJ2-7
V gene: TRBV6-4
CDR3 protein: ASSVSA

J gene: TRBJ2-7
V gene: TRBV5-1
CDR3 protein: ASSLTSGSYEQY

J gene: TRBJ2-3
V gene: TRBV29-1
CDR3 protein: SVAQGQNTDTQY

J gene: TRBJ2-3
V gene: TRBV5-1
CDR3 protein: ASSLGRTSGRTDTQY

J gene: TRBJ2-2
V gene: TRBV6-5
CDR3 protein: ASSGRLNTGELF

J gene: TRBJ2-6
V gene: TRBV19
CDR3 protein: ASSILPGLNSGANVLT

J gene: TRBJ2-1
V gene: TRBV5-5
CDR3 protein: ASSLTLPGGRVHEQF

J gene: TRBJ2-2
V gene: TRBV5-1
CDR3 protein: ASSLAPPGDGELF

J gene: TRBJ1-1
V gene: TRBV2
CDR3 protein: ASSGEVAEAF

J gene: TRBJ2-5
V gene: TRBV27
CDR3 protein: ASSLLAGGWQETQY

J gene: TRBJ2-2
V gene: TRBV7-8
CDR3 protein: ASSRQGAHGELF

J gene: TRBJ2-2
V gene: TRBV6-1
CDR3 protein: ASSELAAGELF

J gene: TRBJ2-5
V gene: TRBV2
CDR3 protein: ASAIGQVTETQY

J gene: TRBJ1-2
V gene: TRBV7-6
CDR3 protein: ASSQGRVSDYGYT

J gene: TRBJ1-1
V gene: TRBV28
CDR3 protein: ASSSGQGNTEAF

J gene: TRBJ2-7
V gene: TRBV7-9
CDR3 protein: ASSLGRFGTGAYEQY

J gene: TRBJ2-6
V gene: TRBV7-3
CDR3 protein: ASSLRAGNVPGANVLT

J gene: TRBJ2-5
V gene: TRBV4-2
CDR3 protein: ASSQDSELQETQY

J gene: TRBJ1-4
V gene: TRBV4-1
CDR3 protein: ASSEGWGGYNEKLF

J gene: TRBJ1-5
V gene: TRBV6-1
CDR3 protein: ASSEGGQGFEAQH

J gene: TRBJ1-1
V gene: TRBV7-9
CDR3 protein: ASSSTTGDTEAF

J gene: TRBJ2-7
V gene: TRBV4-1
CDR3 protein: ASSHYPGKSYEQY

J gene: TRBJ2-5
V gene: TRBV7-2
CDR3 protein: ASSLVFPGQLQETQY

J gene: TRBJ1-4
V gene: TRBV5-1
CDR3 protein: ASSLGGTNEKLF

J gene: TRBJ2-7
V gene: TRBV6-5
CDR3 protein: ASSPTGMVSYEQY